A single sample gave rise to the 7 T cell receptor beta chains below, sequenced in a study of T cells expressing NK-cell markers. One entry per CDR3 protein, without DNA, is what TCRdb gives after re-calling the 5' RACE reads. Seen in this sample are some 190,000 distinct CDR3 sequences; the ten most common clones hold 20% to 25%. Sample: blood T cells: a sorted CD56 or NKG2C T cell subset, CD4+ or CD8+ T cells, or bulk PBMC T cells (not recorded which). The receptors stem from a man aged 18-75 years in good health.

The gene calls are TRBV19 and TRBJ2-1. Germline V gives CDR1 LNHDA, CDR2 SQIVND (reference sequence). This CDR3 region has 16 residues. The CDR3 sequence: CASSIGLGGSYNEQFF.

This chain uses TRBV30 with TRBJ2-3; TCRdb picks TRBD2, but there is no DNA to check that call. CDR3 length: 16 residues. Per germline, CDR1 GTSNPN and CDR2 SVGIG (reference sequence). CDR3 region: CAWSESEEIGSDTQYF.

CDR3 protein: CASSLGFGGGAHNEQFF. The chain has TRBV7-9 and TRBJ2-1; TCRdb's assignment of TRBD2 cannot be checked, as there is no DNA. CDR3 length: 17 amino acids. Per the germline V gene, CDR1 is SEHNR and CDR2 is FQNEAQ (reference sequence).

J is TRBJ2-5 and V is TRBV12-3 or TRBV12-4; the D gene TCRdb calls, TRBD2, cannot be checked with no DNA. The CDR3 extends over 15 amino acids. Here the CDR3 reads CASSLGGGPQETQYF.

This rearrangement joins TRBV5-8 to TRBJ2-7; there is no DNA to check the TCRdb D call of TRBD1. Germline V CDR1 and CDR2: SGHTS, YDEGEE. The CDR3 length is 13 residues. CDR3 amino acids: CASSLGSGGEQYF.

The chain joins TRBV20-1 to TRBJ2-7; TCRdb picks TRBD1, but there is no DNA to check that call. This CDR3 has 16 amino acids. The germline V gene encodes CDR1 DFQATT and CDR2 SNEGSKA (reference sequence). This CDR3 is CSARHHYPGSSYEQYF.

This chain links TRBV6-1 with TRBJ1-6; absent DNA, TCRdb's TRBD1 call cannot be checked. Germline V gives CDR1 MNHNS, CDR2 SASEGT. The CDR3 totals 13 residues. The CDR3 loop reads CASSGRSNSPLHF.